The rows below give T cell receptor beta chains drawn from one sample of a study of T cells in Graves' hyperthyroidism and ophthalmopathy. One entry per CDR3 protein, called by TCRdb with MiXCR from the multiplex PCR reads. This sample has approximately 590,000 distinct CDR3 sequences; roughly 14% occur once, and the top ten carry around 6.6%. The sequenced material came from blood. The receptors here all came from a woman under 40 with Graves' hyperthyroidism. The CDR3 runs from the conserved cysteine through the conserved F or W. A D gene is named only where the DNA matches it firmly. Expanded clones get a size class; other rows say once, few or many, or leave the size out.

DNA: TGTGCCAGCAGCTCCGCTCAGAGTAGTAATGCCGGGGAGCTGTTTTTT
CDR3: CASSSAQSSNAGELFF
V: TRBV7-8
D: NA
size: NA
J: TRBJ2-2

DNA: TGTGCCGGCGTACAGGGTGCGGAAGAGACCCAGTACTTC
CDR3: CAGVQGAEETQYF
V: TRBV7-9
D: NA
size: NA
J: TRBJ2-5

DNA: TGTGCCAGTAGTTCCCTCCAAATGGGCGGGCGTTACAATGAGCAGTTCTTC
CDR3: CASSSLQMGGRYNEQFF
V: TRBV19
D: NA
size: NA
J: TRBJ2-1

DNA: TGTGCCAGCAGTGATAGGAGGGAGACCCAGTACTTC
CDR3: CASSDRRETQYF
V: TRBV2
D: NA
size: few
J: TRBJ2-5

DNA: TGTGCCATCAGTGAGTCCGGGGACAGATACAATGAGCAGTTCTTC
CDR3: CAISESGDRYNEQFF
V: TRBV10-3
D: TRBD1
size: NA
J: TRBJ2-1

DNA: TGTGCCAGCAGTTTGGTCCGCAAAAACACTGAAGCTTTCTTT
CDR3: CASSLVRKNTEAFF
V: TRBV28
D: NA
size: many
J: TRBJ1-1

DNA: TGTGCCAGCAGCCCTAAGCGGGTAGGGGATACGCAGTATTTT
CDR3: CASSPKRVGDTQYF
V: TRBV9
D: NA
size: few
J: TRBJ2-3

DNA: TGTGCCAGCTCATCGTCCGGAGGGGGACAGACCACAGCCTACGAGCAGTACTTC
CDR3: CASSSSGGGQTTAYEQYF
V: TRBV28
D: NA
size: NA
J: TRBJ2-7

DNA: TGCGCCAGCAGCTTGCAGCCGGGGGGCAAGAACACTGAAGCTTTCTTT
CDR3: CASSLQPGGKNTEAFF
V: TRBV5-1
D: NA
size: many
J: TRBJ1-1

DNA: TGTGCCAGTAGTACAGGGGTTGGCACCGGGGAGCTGTTTTTT
CDR3: CASSTGVGTGELFF
V: TRBV19
D: NA
size: once
J: TRBJ2-2

DNA: TGCGCCAGCAGACCCGGGACAGGAGCGGGAGGAGAGACCCAGTACTTC
CDR3: CASRPGTGAGGETQYF
V: TRBV4-1
D: NA
size: NA
J: TRBJ2-5

DNA: TGTGCCAGCAGTTTTGGCAGGGACGCTTTCTTT
CDR3: CASSFGRDAFF
V: TRBV27
D: NA
size: many
J: TRBJ1-1

DNA: TGTGCCAGCAGCCGGCAGGGCCCGAAAGGCAATGAGCAGTTCTTC
CDR3: CASSRQGPKGNEQFF
V: TRBV6-1
D: NA
size: many
J: TRBJ2-1

DNA: TGCAGTGCTAGATCTAGCAGCAATGAGCAGTTCTTC
CDR3: CSARSSSNEQFF
V: TRBV20-1
D: NA
size: many
J: TRBJ2-1

DNA: TGTGCCAGCAGTGCACTAGCGGGAGGGGTTAACGAGCAGTACTTC
CDR3: CASSALAGGVNEQYF
V: TRBV2
D: TRBD2
size: NA
J: TRBJ2-7

DNA: TGCGCCAGCAGCCCGGAGGGGACCTACGAGCAGTACTTC
CDR3: CASSPEGTYEQYF
V: TRBV5-1
D: NA
size: many
J: TRBJ2-7

DNA: TGTGCCAGCAGCCAGATGGGGACTAGCGGTAATGGGCAGTTCTTC
CDR3: CASSQMGTSGNGQFF
V: TRBV3-1
D: TRBD2
size: once
J: TRBJ2-1

DNA: TGTGCCGGGGGGGTCTGGCCTAATGAAAAACTGTTTTTT
CDR3: CAGGVWPNEKLFF
V: TRBV30
D: NA
size: many
J: TRBJ1-4

DNA: TGTGCCAGCAGTTTGGGACTAGCGGGCGACGGGGAGCAGTTCTTC
CDR3: CASSLGLAGDGEQFF
V: TRBV6-1
D: TRBD2
size: NA
J: TRBJ2-1

DNA: TGCAGCGCCGAATTCGCTTGGGACATCTCTGGAAACACCATATATTTT
CDR3: CSAEFAWDISGNTIYF
V: TRBV29-1
D: NA
size: NA
J: TRBJ1-3

DNA: TGTGCCAGCAGACAACAGGGGCCGTCTACTGGGGCCAACGTCCTGACTTTC
CDR3: CASRQQGPSTGANVLTF
V: TRBV28
D: TRBD1
size: many
J: TRBJ2-6

DNA: TGTGCCAGCAGCTTCCAAGGGAGCGGGAGGGGGGATGAGCAGTTCTTC
CDR3: CASSFQGSGRGDEQFF
V: TRBV7-2
D: TRBD2
size: few
J: TRBJ2-1

DNA: TGTGCCAGCAGGGAGACTAGCGCAGATACGCAGTATTTT
CDR3: CASRETSADTQYF
V: TRBV28
D: TRBD2
size: many
J: TRBJ2-3

DNA: TGTGCCACCAGTGACTCGACCGGGACAGACTCCTACGAGCAGTACTTC
CDR3: CATSDSTGTDSYEQYF
V: TRBV24-1
D: TRBD1
size: many
J: TRBJ2-7